What follows are 19 T cell receptor beta chains derived from one specimen sequenced in a study of T-cell memory formation after mild COVID-19. TCRdb recomputed calls from the 5' RACE reads with MiXCR, one row per CDR3 protein. The table lists about 55,000 distinct CDR3 sequences, more than 9% of them singletons, with more than 0.95% in the top ten. Sequenced input: PBMCs or a T cell subset sorted from them (not recorded which). The receptors were sampled from a man aged 18 to 35 who had mild COVID-19 (a few samples of this study predate the infection). Cell type and time point are not known.

The V gene is TRBV20-1, the J gene TRBJ2-1; D possibly uses TRBD1 or TRBD2 (6 bases each). CDR1 and CDR2 (germline): DFQATT, SNEGSKA (reference sequence). The CDR3 runs to 16 residues. Trimming cost V 2 bases and J 0 bases, with 14 bases left between them. The CDR3 DNA is TGCAGTGCTAGATCCCCACAGGGAGGCTCCTACAATGAGCAGTTCTTC. Translating it yields CSARSPQGGSYNEQFF.

The sample holds a few counts of this clonotype. This chain connects TRBV29-1 to TRBJ1-5, with D possibly matching TRBD1 (5 bases). The CDR3 runs 12 residues. The V end lost 4 bases, the J end lost 4 bases, and 8 bases lay between the germline ends. Germline-derived CDR1 and CDR2 are SQVTM and ANQGSEA. CDR3 bases: TGCAGCGTTGGGGGGGGAAATCAGCCCCAGCATTTT. Residues: CSVGGGNQPQHF.

The chain joins TRBV7-3 to TRBJ2-3; the match to TRBD2 covers 7 bases. There are 16 residues in the CDR3. Per germline, CDR1 SGHTA and CDR2 FQGTGA. V lost 2 bases to trimming and J lost 1 base; unmatched junction nucleotides: 6. Here the CDR3 reads CASSLYPSGGTDTQYF. Here the CDR3 DNA reads TGTGCCAGCAGCTTATACCCTAGCGGCGGCACAGATACGCAGTATTTT.

This clonotype was seen a few times. The chain joins TRBV10-3 to TRBJ2-5; the D gene could be TRBD1 or TRBD2 (5 bases each). The V gene's germline CDR1 is ENHRY and CDR2 SYGVKD. There are 15 residues in the CDR3. V was trimmed by 4 bases and J by 5 bases, leaving 17 bases between them. CDR3 region: CAISAAGTSGETQYF. DNA of the CDR3: TGTGCCATCAGTGCCGCCGGGACCAGCGGCGAGACCCAGTACTTC.

This clonotype appeared a few times. This sequence joins TRBV7-2 and TRBJ2-7; D call uncertain. The CDR3 consists of 15 residues. Trimming pared 4 bases from V and 2 bases from J, leaving 15 bases between. Germline assignment: CDR1 SGHTA and CDR2 FQGNSA. CDR3 DNA sequence: TGTGCCAGCAGCTATGGCAGTGGTAAGACCTACGAGCAGTACTTC. Translating gives CASSYGSGKTYEQYF.

This clonotype was counted at least ten times. In nucleotides, the CDR3 is TGCGCCAGCAGCCTGCAGGGGGCAGCGGATACGCAGTATTTT. This gives the protein CASSLQGAADTQYF. The rearrangement links TRBV5-1 to TRBJ2-3; TRBD1 agrees at 8 bases. The CDR3 is made up of 14 amino acids. CDR1 and CDR2 (germline): SGHRS, YFSETQ. J gave up 6 bases and V 4 bases, and 7 bases lay outside the gene matches.

There are many counts of this clonotype. CDR3 loop: CASSTRDYQPQHF. DNA for the CDR3: TGTGCCAGCAGCACCCGGGATTATCAGCCCCAGCATTTT. V and J are TRBV7-2 and TRBJ1-5, with unresolved D. Germline loops: CDR1 SGHTA, CDR2 FQGNSA. Trimming stripped 5 bases from V and 5 bases from J, with 10 bases between. The CDR3 length is 13 residues.

This clonotype turned up a few times. The genes are TRBV7-6 and TRBJ1-2; TRBD1 aligns across 9 bases. Trimming took 4 bases from V and 8 from J; bases not matched to a gene: 8. Germline lookup yields CDR1 SGHVS and CDR2 FNYEAQ. The CDR3 covers 14 residues. CDR3 nucleotides: TGTGCCAGCAGCTCCGGACAGGGACAGGGCGGCTACACCTTC. As protein: CASSSGQGQGGYTF.

This clonotype was observed at least ten times. The genes are TRBV4-3 and TRBJ2-5; a weak D match, TRBD2 (6 bases). The V end was cut by 1 base, the J end by 7 bases, with 16 bases between. Per the germline V gene, CDR1 is LGHNA and CDR2 is YSLEER. The length of the CDR3 is 15 residues. CDR3 amino acids: CASSQGGGGRGTQYF. CDR3 bases: TGCGCCAGCAGCCAAGGGGGTGGAGGGCGAGGGACCCAGTACTTC.

This clonotype was counted many times. The chain combines TRBV7-2 with TRBJ2-7; D perhaps matches TRBD2 (5 bases). The CDR3 covers 15 residues. Germline CDR1 SGHTA, CDR2 FQGNSA. Trimming stripped 0 bases from V and 2 bases from J, with 11 bases between. CDR3 nucleotides: TGTGCCAGCAGCTTAGCCTCCGGGAACACCTACGAGCAGTACTTC. Translated: CASSLASGNTYEQYF.

This clonotype came up a few times. The chain couples TRBV24-1 to TRBJ2-1, with 13 nucleotides matching TRBD2. The CDR3 length is 18 residues. V lost 2 bases, J lost 6 bases, and 9 bases stayed unmatched. Germline values: CDR1 KGHDR, CDR2 SFDVKD. CDR3 DNA: TGTGCCACCAGTGATTCCTTCAGGACTAGCGGGGGAGTCAATGAGCAGTTCTTC. Protein: CATSDSFRTSGGVNEQFF.

The chain recombines TRBV20-1 with TRBJ1-2; weak D call: TRBD1 (5 bases). The V end lost 3 bases, the J end lost 8 bases, and 16 bases lay between the germline ends. CDR1 and CDR2 from the germline V gene are DFQATT and SNEGSKA (reference sequence). This CDR3 has 13 amino acids. In nucleotides, the CDR3 is TGCAGTGCTAGTCGACAGAGCCTATGGGGCTACACCTTC. This codes for CSASRQSLWGYTF.

As DNA, the CDR3 is TGTGCCAGCAGCTTAGCTCCAGCAACTAATGAAAAACTGTTTTTT. It codes for CASSLAPATNEKLFF. The V call is TRBV7-2, the J call TRBJ1-4; no reliable D call. Trimming pared 0 bases from V and 0 bases from J, leaving 5 bases between. The CDR3 sequence is 15 residues long. Germline loops: CDR1 SGHTA, CDR2 FQGNSA.

This clonotype was counted between two and nine times. The chain has TRBV12-3 or TRBV12-4 and TRBJ2-6; 7 bases line up with TRBD2. The CDR3 has 15 residues. After removal of 11 bases from V and 2 bases from J, the junction contained 9 bases not matched to a gene. CDR3 nucleotide sequence: TGTGCCCTGGGAGGGGTCGAGGCTGGGGCCAACGTCCTGACTTTC. This gives the protein CALGGVEAGANVLTF.

CDR3 sequence (DNA): TGTGCCAGCGGGACAGGAATGAACACTGAAGCTTTCTTT. The encoded protein is CASGTGMNTEAFF. This chain joins TRBV2 and TRBJ1-1; 8 nucleotides line up with TRBD1. There are 13 residues in the CDR3. Trimming at V came to 8 bases and at J to 0 bases, leaving 2 bases not matched to a gene. CDR1 is SNHLY and CDR2 is FYNNEI in the germline V gene.

In this sample, this clonotype turned up many times. The rearrangement links TRBV6-5 to TRBJ1-6; no clear D gene. Per germline, CDR1 MNHEY and CDR2 SVGAGI. This CDR3 contains 12 residues. With 8 bases removed from V and 4 bases from J, the gap between germline ends came to 6 bases. The DNA of the CDR3 is TGTGCCAGCCGCAGTTATAATTCACCCCTCCACTTT. Its protein is CASRSYNSPLHF.

This clonotype was found a few times. The genes are TRBV6-2 or TRBV6-3 and TRBJ1-5; no clear D. Between the trimmed V and J ends, which lost 5 bases and 1 base, there was a span of 18 bases. There are 17 residues in the CDR3. Germline CDR1 is MNHEY and CDR2 is SVGEGT. CDR3 protein: CASSLLSEGISNQPQHF. The CDR3 DNA is TGTGCCAGCAGTCTCCTATCGGAGGGAATCAGCAATCAGCCCCAGCATTTT.

The chain is built from TRBV7-3 and TRBJ2-2; D is uncertain. Germline assignment: CDR1 SGHTA and CDR2 FQGTGA. The CDR3 consists of 17 residues. V was trimmed by 3 bases and J by 3 bases, leaving 17 bases between them. CDR3 coding DNA: TGTGCCAGCAGCTTGTCTACTTCCTTTGGGTACACCGGGGAGCTGTTTTTT. Its translation: CASSLSTSFGYTGELFF. Based on the CDR3 plus reference TRBV7-3 and TRBJ2-2, the full variable domain is GAGVSQTPSNKVTEKGKYVELRCDPISGHTALYWYRQSLGQGPEFLIYFQGTGAADDSGLPNDRFFAVRPEGSVSTLKIQRTERGDSAVYLCASSLSTSFGYTGELFFGEGSRLTVL.

V and J are TRBV6-5 and TRBJ2-3; possible D gene TRBD2, 5 bases. The V end lost 6 bases, the J end lost 9 bases, and 10 bases lay between the germline ends. CDR1 MNHEY and CDR2 SVGAGI come from the germline V gene. This CDR3 has 11 residues. For the CDR3, the DNA is TGTGCCAGCAGAGGCGGGTGGACGCAGTATTTT. Residues: CASRGGWTQYF.